This passage covers 24 T cell receptor beta chains from one sample sequenced in a study of CD8+CD57+ T cells in acquired aplastic anemia. TCR beta VDJ and CDR3 profiling used genomic DNA as template. TCRdb re-analysed the reads in MiXCR, keeping a single row per CDR3 protein. The data hold under 200,000 distinct CDR3 sequences, with about 48% observed a single time. Sequenced material: sorted CD4+, CD8+, or CD8+CD57+ T cells (not recorded which) from PBMCs. The receptor set was obtained from a human donor in good health.

CDR3 coding DNA: TGTGCCAGCCGGGAGCTCGGACACGAGCAGTACTTC. Protein product: CASRELGHEQYF. The V call is TRBV2, the J call TRBJ2-7, with D maybe TRBD2 (6 bases). The CDR3 spans 12 residues. V was clipped by 8 bases and J by 5 bases, with 13 bases between them. Germline CDR1 SNHLY, CDR2 FYNNEI.

The chain couples TRBV2 to TRBJ1-2; no clear D gene. The CDR3 sequence is 10 residues long. Per germline, CDR1 SNHLY and CDR2 FYNNEI. V was pared by 8 bases and J by 4 bases, with 5 bases between. CDR3 in amino acids: CASVRYGYTF. The DNA for the CDR3 is TGTGCCAGCGTCCGCTATGGCTACACCTTC. Filled out from reference TRBV2 and TRBJ1-2, the complete variable domain reads EPEVTQTPSHQVTQMGQEVILRCVPISNHLYFYWYRQILGQKVEFLVSFYNNEISEKSEIFDDQFSVERPDGSNFTLKIRSTKLEDSAMYFCASVRYGYTFGSGTRLTVV.

The rearrangement joins TRBV7-9 to TRBJ2-3, with D maybe TRBD2 (5 bases). This CDR3 is 13 amino acids long. V was shortened by 6 bases and J by 6 bases, with 13 bases between the two germline ends. Germline CDR1 is SEHNR and CDR2 is FQNEAQ (reference sequence). The CDR3 DNA reads as TGTGCCAGCAGGACGACGGGGATTGATACGCAGTATTTT. It codes for CASRTTGIDTQYF.

This clonotype occurred many times. The rearrangement joins TRBV19 to TRBJ1-5; TRBD1 aligns across 7 bases. Germline V gene lookup returns CDR1 LNHDA and CDR2 SQIVND (reference sequence). This CDR3 region has 15 residues. The V segment lost 4 bases and the J segment 6 bases; nucleotides outside the gene matches: 9. For the CDR3, the DNA is TGTGCCAGTAGTAAACAAACAGGGGTGGGTCAGCCCCAGCATTTT. Translation: CASSKQTGVGQPQHF.

The gene calls are TRBV10-3 and TRBJ2-7; weak D call: TRBD1 (5 bases). The CDR3 has 15 residues. The V end was cut by 0 bases, the J end by 4 bases, with 13 bases between. In germline, CDR1 is ENHRY, CDR2 SYGVKD. In DNA, the CDR3 is TGTGCCATCAGTGAGTCGGCAGGGAAGGCATACGAGCAGTACTTC. Translated: CAISESAGKAYEQYF.

There are a few counts of this clonotype. CDR3 residues: CASSIGAGARGTEAFF. CDR3 DNA sequence: TGTGCCAGTAGTATAGGGGCAGGGGCTCGTGGGACTGAAGCTTTCTTT. The genes are TRBV19 and TRBJ1-1; perhaps TRBD1 as D (6 bases). The CDR3 extends over 16 amino acids. The germline V and J ends were trimmed by 1 base and 5 bases, with 17 bases remaining between them. Germline V gene data show CDR1 as LNHDA and CDR2 as SQIVND (reference sequence).

The rearrangement joins TRBV2 to TRBJ2-7; possible D gene TRBD1, 7 bases. V lost 4 bases and J 6 bases, leaving 13 bases between the germline ends. This CDR3 comprises 13 residues. The germline CDR1 and CDR2 sequences are SNHLY and FYNNEI. CDR3 amino acids: CASSGQGGIEQYF. CDR3 nucleotide sequence: TGTGCCAGCAGTGGGCAGGGGGGCATCGAGCAGTACTTC.

This chain uses TRBV27 with TRBJ1-2, with TRBD1 as a possible D gene (6 bases). V was shortened by 4 bases and J by 0 bases, with 15 bases between the two germline ends. From germline, CDR1 is MNHEY and CDR2 SMNVEV (reference sequence). This CDR3 comprises 16 residues. The CDR3 DNA reads TGTGCCAGCAGTTCTCGAATCAGGACAGCTAACTATGGCTACACCTTC. It yields the protein CASSSRIRTANYGYTF.

A note on this clonotype: Since no conserved phenylalanine or tryptophan closes the CDR3, a read error is the likely cause. The chain has TRBV7-2 and TRBJ2-7; no definite D call. CDR3 length: 13 amino acids. From germline, CDR1 is SGHTA and CDR2 FQGNSA. Trimming shortened V by 5 bases and J by 4 bases, and 12 bases separated the two germline ends. Written as DNA, the CDR3 is TGTGCCAGCAGCCAAGTAACTGGGTACGAGCAGTACCTC. It translates to CASSQVTGYEQYL.

The chain has TRBV12-3 or TRBV12-4 and TRBJ2-4, with D perhaps TRBD1 (6 bases). Trimming cost V 11 bases and J 7 bases, with 18 bases left between them. This CDR3 is 13 amino acids long. The CDR3 DNA is TGTGCCGCGACAGGATCCGCTGGGAACATTCAGTACTTC. Its translation is CAATGSAGNIQYF.

The table lists this clonotype with a count of one. The chain uses TRBV11-2 and TRBJ2-7, with 7 bases that match TRBD1. CDR3 length: 13 residues. CDR1 and CDR2 (germline): SGHAT, FQNNGV. The J segment lost 4 bases and the V segment lost 5 bases, leaving 5 bases of the junction unmatched. DNA for the CDR3: TGTGCCAGCAGCCGAGGGGGCGGGTACGAGCAGTACTTC. Translation gives CASSRGGGYEQYF.

As regards this clonotype: This may stem from a read error, because a much larger clone lies one nucleotide away. The CDR3 DNA reads as TGCAGTGCTGCTTCCCGGGACAGGGACGATCAGCCCCAGCATTTT. It translates to CSAASRDRDDQPQHF. The chain is built from TRBV20-1 and TRBJ1-5, with 9 bases identical to TRBD1. This CDR3 has 15 residues. CDR1 is DFQATT and CDR2 is SNEGSKA in the germline V gene (reference sequence). V shed 5 bases and J 5 bases; nucleotides not matched to a gene: 10.

This clonotype appeared many times. The rearrangement links TRBV7-3 to TRBJ2-7, with 9 bases identical to TRBD1. With V trimmed by 1 base and J by 6 bases, 7 bases remained unmatched. The CDR3 runs 15 residues. Germline CDR1 is SGHTA and CDR2 is FQGTGA. The CDR3: CASSLRGDRVGEQYF. The CDR3 region has the DNA TGTGCCAGCAGCTTAAGGGGGGACAGGGTAGGCGAGCAGTACTTC. Variable domain in full (rest from reference TRBV7-3 and TRBJ2-7): GAGVSQTPSNKVTEKGKYVELRCDPISGHTALYWYRQSLGQGPEFLIYFQGTGAADDSGLPNDRFFAVRPEGSVSTLKIQRTERGDSAVYLCASSLRGDRVGEQYFGPGTRLTVT.

The sample holds many counts of this clonotype. The rearrangement joins TRBV15 to TRBJ2-7; D is undetermined. V shed 1 base and J shed 2 bases, with 12 bases lying between them. Germline assignment: CDR1 LNHNV and CDR2 YYDKDF (reference sequence). This CDR3 spans 15 amino acids. The CDR3 reads CATSRGRAETYEQYF. For the CDR3, the DNA is TGTGCCACCAGCAGAGGTAGGGCTGAGACCTACGAGCAGTACTTC. The full variable domain, in which reference TRBV15 and TRBJ2-7 provide the parts outside the CDR3, is DAMVIQNPRYQVTQFGKPVTLSCSQTLNHNVMYWYQQKSSQAPKLLFHYYDKDFNNEADTPDNFQSRRPNTSFCFLDIRSPGLGDTAMYLCATSRGRAETYEQYFGPGTRLTVT.

This clonotype was seen only once. A much larger clone differs by one base, so this may be a read error. The CDR3 ends on some other residue instead of the conserved phenylalanine or tryptophan, so this is likely a read error. The CDR3 loop reads CASSPNGQHTEAFS. The CDR3 DNA reads TGTGCCAGCAGCCCCAACGGGCAACACACTGAAGCTTTCTCT. V gene TRBV12-3 or TRBV12-4 combines with J gene TRBJ1-1; D is unresolved. The CDR3 spans 14 residues. Trimming pared 6 bases from V and 3 bases from J, leaving 14 bases between.

This chain joins TRBV29-1 and TRBJ1-6; 12 positions match TRBD1. CDR3 length equals 17 residues. Per the germline V gene, CDR1 is SQVTM and CDR2 is ANQGSEA. The V segment lost 5 bases and the J segment 10 bases; nucleotides outside the gene matches: 15. The CDR3 loop is CSVRDRGPAGLSSPLHF. The CDR3 DNA follows: TGCAGCGTTCGGGACAGGGGGCCCGCGGGGTTATCCTCACCCCTCCACTTT.

This clonotype was detected many times. The chain recombines TRBV10-2 with TRBJ1-1; no firm D call. Trimming cost V 1 base and J 7 bases, with 10 bases left between them. This CDR3 comprises 13 residues. Germline V gives CDR1 WSHSY, CDR2 SAAADI. The CDR3 sequence is CASSEYVKGEAFF. The DNA for the CDR3 is TGCGCCAGCAGTGAGTACGTGAAGGGTGAAGCTTTCTTT.

The chain joins TRBV10-3 to TRBJ2-7; 13 nucleotides line up with TRBD2. The germline CDR1 and CDR2 sequences are ENHRY and SYGVKD. This CDR3 region has 14 residues. Trimming took 10 bases from V and 1 from J; bases not matched to a gene: 4. The DNA of the CDR3 is TGTGCCACTGCGACTAGCGGGAGGTCCTACGAGCAGTACTTC. Protein product: CATATSGRSYEQYF.

This clonotype was seen a few times. The rearrangement links TRBV11-2 to TRBJ1-4; weak D call: TRBD1 (6 bases). The CDR3 totals 15 residues. V shed 2 bases and J shed 5 bases, with 12 bases lying between them. CDR1 is SGHAT and CDR2 is FQNNGV in the germline V gene. Written as DNA, the CDR3 is TGTGCCAGCAGCTTATTACAGGGATTAAATGAAAAACTGTTTTTT. Its protein is CASSLLQGLNEKLFF.

This clonotype occurred once. The rearrangement joins TRBV7-7 to TRBJ1-5; D call uncertain. This CDR3 is built from 17 residues. With 0 bases removed from V and 1 base from J, the gap between germline ends came to 13 bases. Germline lookup yields CDR1 SSHAT and CDR2 FNYEAQ (reference sequence). The chain's CDR3 is CASSLAEVGASNQPQHF. The CDR3 bases are TGTGCCAGCAGCTTAGCGGAGGTGGGAGCAAGCAATCAGCCCCAGCATTTT. The full variable domain, rest sourced from reference TRBV7-7 and TRBJ1-5, is GAGVSQSPRYKVTKRGQDVTLRCDPISSHATLYWYQQALGQGPEFLTYFNYEAQPDKSGLPSDRFSAERPEGSISTLTIQRTEQRDSAMYRCASSLAEVGASNQPQHFGDGTRLSIL.

This clonotype was detected many times. The CDR3 bases are TGTGCCAGCAGCGAGGGGACGGTGAACTATGGCTACACCTTC. Translation: CASSEGTVNYGYTF. The chain uses TRBV9 and TRBJ1-2; D possibly corresponds to TRBD1 (5 bases). CDR1 is SGDLS, CDR2 YYNGEE, per germline. Trimming left V 3 bases short and J 2 bases short, with 11 bases between. The CDR3 length is 14 residues.

This clonotype was observed a few times. The V call is TRBV7-8, the J call TRBJ1-3; D unresolved. The length of the CDR3 is 12 residues. Deletions cut 5 bases from V and 4 bases from J, with 6 bases between. Germline-derived CDR1 and CDR2 are SGHVS and FQNEAQ. The CDR3 DNA follows: TGTGCCAGCAGCAGAGAGGGAAACACCATATATTTT. This codes for CASSREGNTIYF. Full variable domain (rest looked up from reference TRBV7-8 and TRBJ1-3): GAGVSQSPRYKVAKRGQDVALRCDPISGHVSLFWYQQALGQGPEFLTYFQNEAQLDKSGLPSDRFFAERPEGSVSTLKIQRTQQEDSAVYLCASSREGNTIYFGEGSWLTVV.

V usage is TRBV24-1 and J usage is TRBJ2-5, with a possible D match to TRBD2 (7 bases). The germline gives CDR1 KGHDR, CDR2 SFDVKD. There are 16 residues in the CDR3. The ends were cut back, 5 bases at V and 4 bases at J, with 19 bases in the middle. CDR3 nucleotide sequence: TGTGCCACCAGTGCTAGAAGGGCGGGGGCGGCAGAGACCCAGTACTTC. Translation gives CATSARRAGAAETQYF.

The chain has TRBV2 and TRBJ2-2; no clear D gene. Germline V lookup: CDR1 SNHLY, CDR2 FYNNEI. The V gene lost 5 bases and the J gene lost 6 bases, with 4 bases spanning the gap. The CDR3 has 11 residues. DNA for the CDR3: TGTGCCAGCAGTCAACCCGGGGAGCTGTTTTTT. Its protein product is CASSQPGELFF.